The clone carrying this T cell receptor (beta chain) was seen many times. Its target is not known. Each subset's genomic DNA was shared equally among a number of immunoSEQ plates. Only in-frame clones appear in the TCRdb table, and some are missing; sequencing was by immunoSEQ multiplex PCR. The repertoire holds around 330,000 clones, with less than 85% as singletons. The sample originates from a study of shared clonotypes between healthy human individuals. Study observations and caveats: Generation of non-shared clonotypes was less probable than generation of clonotypes shared by all four donors. Sorted-subset sequencing, rarefaction showed, was incomplete despite large depth.

Looked up from germline, CDR1 is MNHEY and CDR2 is SMNVEV (reference sequence). CDR3 length: 17 amino acids. Between the trimmed V and J ends, which lost 8 bases and 0 bases, there was a span of 23 bases. All the donors were Caucasian adults who lived in Nashville, Tennessee. Material for sequencing was memory CD4+ T cells sorted from blood. Subset given: CD45RA-negative fraction. V gene TRBV27 combines with J gene TRBJ2-7; no clear D. This TCR came from a man aged 30 to 45 in good health. The CDR3 region has the DNA TGTGCCAGCTCGTACACTATAACAGTCCTCCTCTCCTACGAGCAGTACTTC. The encoded protein is CASSYTITVLLSYEQYF.